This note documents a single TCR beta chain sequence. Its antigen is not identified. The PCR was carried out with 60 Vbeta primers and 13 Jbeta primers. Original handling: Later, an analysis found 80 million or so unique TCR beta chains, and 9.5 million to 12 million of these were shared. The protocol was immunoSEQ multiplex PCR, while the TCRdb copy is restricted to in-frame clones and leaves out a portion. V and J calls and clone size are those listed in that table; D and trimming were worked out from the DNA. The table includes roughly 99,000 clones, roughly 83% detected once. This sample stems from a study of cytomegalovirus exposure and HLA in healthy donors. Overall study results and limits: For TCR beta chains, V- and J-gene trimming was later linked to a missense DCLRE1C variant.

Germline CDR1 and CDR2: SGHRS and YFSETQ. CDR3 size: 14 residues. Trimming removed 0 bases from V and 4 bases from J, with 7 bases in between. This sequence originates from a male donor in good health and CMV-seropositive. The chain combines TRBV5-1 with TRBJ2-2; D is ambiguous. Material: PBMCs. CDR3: CASSLEISTGELFF. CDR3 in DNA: TGCGCCAGCAGCTTGGAAATCAGCACCGGGGAGCTGTTTTTT.